This TCR beta chain was sequenced in a study of T cells after yellow fever vaccination. Study results and limitations: Boosting was followed by the reappearance of most primary-vaccination clones (just under 98% CD4, around 90% CD8).

Germline loops: CDR1 KGHDR, CDR2 SFDVKD. The V end was cut by 0 bases, the J end by 5 bases, with 9 bases between. This CDR3 has 15 residues. About this clonotype itself: As yet, its antigen is unknown.

Synthesis of TCR cDNA relied on 5'RACE template switching, which attached a universal primer site and UMIs. TCRdb called the 5' RACE reads again in MiXCR, with one record for every CDR3 protein. This repertoire shows some 320,000 distinct CDR3 sequences, roughly 10% found once; its top ten account for under 4%. This sequence joins TRBV24-1 and TRBJ2-2; D is ambiguous. Sequenced material: CD4+ T cells sorted from PBMCs, taken 45 days after the yellow fever booster vaccination. The receptor comes from a man aged 18 to 30 who received the YFV17D yellow fever vaccine. The CDR3 loop reads CATSDLQVGTGELFF. The DNA of the CDR3 is TGTGCCACCAGTGATTTGCAAGTTGGGACCGGGGAGCTGTTTTTT.